The clone carrying this T cell receptor beta chain appeared a few times. The antigen remains unidentified. Per the germline V gene, CDR1 is SNHLY and CDR2 is FYNNEI. This CDR3 region has 16 residues. V shed 2 bases and J 5 bases; nucleotides not matched to a gene: 7. The PCR had 60 Vbeta and 13 Jbeta primers. TCRdb's table, derived via immunoSEQ multiplex PCR, lists solely in-frame clones and lacks some. This repertoire shows 140,000 or so clones, roughly 79% found once; its top ten account for around a tenth. The sample belongs to a study of cytomegalovirus exposure and HLA in healthy donors. The study's findings and limits: Presence/absence analyses treated sequencing depth as roughly uniform across donors. Later on, an analysis showed TCR association rates differing by HLA locus, with DRB1 the most and HLA-C the fewest.

This receptor was obtained from a woman in her sixties in good health and CMV-seropositive. The sequencing sample was made of PBMCs. The rearrangement uses TRBV2 and TRBJ1-4, with 8 nucleotides matching TRBD1. The CDR3: CASSEYWTGQNEKLFF. The DNA for the CDR3 is TGTGCCAGCAGTGAATATTGGACAGGGCAAAATGAAAAACTGTTTTTT.